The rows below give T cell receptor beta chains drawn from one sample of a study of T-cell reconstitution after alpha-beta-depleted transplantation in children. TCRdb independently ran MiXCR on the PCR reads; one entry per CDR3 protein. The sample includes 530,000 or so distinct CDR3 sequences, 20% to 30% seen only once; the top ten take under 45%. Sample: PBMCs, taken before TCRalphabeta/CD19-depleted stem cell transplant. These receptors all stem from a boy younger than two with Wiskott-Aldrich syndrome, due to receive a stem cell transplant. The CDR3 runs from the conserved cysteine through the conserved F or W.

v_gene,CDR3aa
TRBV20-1,CSASLGLVIYEQYF
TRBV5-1,CASSLARSSYEQYF
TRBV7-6,CASSLKPTGEAFF
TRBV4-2,CASSQDRLAGYNEQFF
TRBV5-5,CASSWIPAGTGELFF
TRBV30,CAWKAAMGEQYF
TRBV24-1,CATSGGQGINEQFF
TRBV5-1,CASSLSLLTGELFF
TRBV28,CASSKDQLDNEQFF
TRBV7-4,CASTNPIGASHPYEQYF
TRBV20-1,CSAMGGARYNSPLHF
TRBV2,CASSNRVNTEAFF
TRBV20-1,CSARDLGLPRVGPYEQYF
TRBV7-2,CASSRGTTTGELFF
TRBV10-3,CAIRGDSSGANVLTF
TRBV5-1,CASSPRRDRDEQFF
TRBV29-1,CSVERGALTEAFF
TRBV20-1,CSARDSRAATDTQYF
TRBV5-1,CASSLDRDPRTYEQYF
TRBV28,CASSLWVAATDTQYF
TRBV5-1,CASSPWVRDGANVLTF
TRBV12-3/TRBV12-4,CASSRQGSTRYSNQPQHF
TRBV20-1,CSASRQGSSYEQYF
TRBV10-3,CATERAPGETQYF
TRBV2,CASTDRGGGTSGLTIYNEQFF
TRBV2,CARGVLNTQYF
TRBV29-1,CSAAPGVDYNEQFF
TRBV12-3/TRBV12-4,CASSETGSAEKLFF
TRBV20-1,CSAPSPGPSTDTQYF
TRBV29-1,CSVVHQGDYNEQFF
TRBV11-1,CASSLAVLVGRSTGELFF
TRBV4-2,CASSQVGTTNYNEQFF
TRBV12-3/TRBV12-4,CASSVLAGGPETQYF
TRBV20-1,CSARGTTNGKLFF
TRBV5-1,CASSLVGGQAFF
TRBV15,CATSRETARSYNEQFF
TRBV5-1,CASSSETGGRSYEQYF
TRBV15,CATSRDPGAHQPQHF
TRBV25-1,CASSDQGKRSGNTEAFF
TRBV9,CASSLTGHPGELFF
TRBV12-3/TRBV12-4,CASSFFVAEAFF
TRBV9,CASSVGSSYNEQFF
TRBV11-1,CASSAKRRLMAEYNEQFF
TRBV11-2,CASSPGLAMSTDTQYF
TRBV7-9,CASSLTSSDTQYF
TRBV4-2,CASSQTASGPSYEQYF
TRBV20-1,CSAETEYNEQFF
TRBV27,CASSLSGLAGSEQYF
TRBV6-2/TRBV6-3,CASISASGSFANTGELFF
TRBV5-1,CASSLLKEQFF
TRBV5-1,CASSLDPTGDEQYF